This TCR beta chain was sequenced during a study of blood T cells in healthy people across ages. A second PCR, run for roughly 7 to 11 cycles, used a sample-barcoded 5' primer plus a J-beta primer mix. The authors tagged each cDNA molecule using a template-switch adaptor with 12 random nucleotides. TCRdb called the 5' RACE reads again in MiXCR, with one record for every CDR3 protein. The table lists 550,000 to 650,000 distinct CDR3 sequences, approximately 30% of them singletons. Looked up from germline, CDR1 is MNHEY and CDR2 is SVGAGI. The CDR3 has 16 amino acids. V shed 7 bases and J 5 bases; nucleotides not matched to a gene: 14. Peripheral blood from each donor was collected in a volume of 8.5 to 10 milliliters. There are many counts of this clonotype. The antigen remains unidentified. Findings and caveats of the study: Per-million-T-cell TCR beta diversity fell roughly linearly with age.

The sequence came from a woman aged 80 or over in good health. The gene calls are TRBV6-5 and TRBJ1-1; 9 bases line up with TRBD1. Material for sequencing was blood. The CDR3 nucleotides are TGTGCCAGCACCCTTAGGACAGGGGCAAGGTGGACTGAAGCTTTCTTT. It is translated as CASTLRTGARWTEAFF.